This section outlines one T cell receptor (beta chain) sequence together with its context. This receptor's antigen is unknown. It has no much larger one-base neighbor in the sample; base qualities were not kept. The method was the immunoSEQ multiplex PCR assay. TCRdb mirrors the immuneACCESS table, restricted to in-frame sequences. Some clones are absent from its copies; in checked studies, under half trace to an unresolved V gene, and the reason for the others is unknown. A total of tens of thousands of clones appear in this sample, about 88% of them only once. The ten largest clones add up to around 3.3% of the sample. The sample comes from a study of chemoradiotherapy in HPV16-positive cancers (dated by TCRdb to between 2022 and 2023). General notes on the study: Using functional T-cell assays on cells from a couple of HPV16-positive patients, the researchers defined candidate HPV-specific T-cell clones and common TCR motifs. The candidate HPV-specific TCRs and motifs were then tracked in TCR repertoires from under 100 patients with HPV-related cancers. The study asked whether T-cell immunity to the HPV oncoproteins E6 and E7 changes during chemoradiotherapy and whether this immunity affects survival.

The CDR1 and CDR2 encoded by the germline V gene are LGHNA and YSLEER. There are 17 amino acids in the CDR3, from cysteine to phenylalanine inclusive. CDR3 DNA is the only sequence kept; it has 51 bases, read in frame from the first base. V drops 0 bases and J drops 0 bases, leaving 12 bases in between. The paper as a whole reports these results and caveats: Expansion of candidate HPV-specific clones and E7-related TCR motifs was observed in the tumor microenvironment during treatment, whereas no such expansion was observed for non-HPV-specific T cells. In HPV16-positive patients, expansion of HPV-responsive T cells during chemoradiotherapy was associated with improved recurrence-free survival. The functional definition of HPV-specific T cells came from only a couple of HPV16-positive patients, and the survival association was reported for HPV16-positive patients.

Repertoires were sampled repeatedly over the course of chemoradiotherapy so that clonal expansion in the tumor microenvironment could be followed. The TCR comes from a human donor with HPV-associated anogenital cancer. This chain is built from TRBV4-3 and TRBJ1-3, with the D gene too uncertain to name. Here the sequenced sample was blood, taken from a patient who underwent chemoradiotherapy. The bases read TGCGCCAGCAGCCAAGAGGGTGCAGCGAACTCTGGAAACACCATATATTTT. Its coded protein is CASSQEGAANSGNTIYF.